This TCR beta chain was identified during a study of cytomegalovirus exposure and HLA in healthy donors. Background on the study: Some 80 million unique TCR sequences came from HLA-typed donors in an early release.

Broader study findings: A list of 150 to 200 TCR beta chains associated with cytomegalovirus was given.

Both 60 Vbeta primers and 13 Jbeta primers went into the PCR. The data were produced by immunoSEQ multiplex PCR, yet TCRdb's version contains in-frame clones alone and is incomplete. This table lists 130,000 to 150,000 clones. This CDR3 comprises 13 residues. CDR1 is SGHAT and CDR2 is FQNNGV in the germline V gene. V was pared by 2 bases and J by 5 bases, with 9 bases between. Details on this clone: What it binds is unknown.

The source is a man aged 35 to 55 in good health and CMV-seronegative. Sequenced input: PBMCs. The chain recombines TRBV11-2 with TRBJ2-5; D might be TRBD2 (7 bases). CDR3 sequence reads: CASSLRGAETQYF. CDR3 nucleotide sequence: TGTGCCAGCAGCTTACGGGGGGCCGAGACCCAGTACTTC.